This T cell receptor (beta chain) was obtained from a study of human T cells and chemical hapten exposure. About the research overall: There were per-sample TCR yield variations, arising mainly from small pooled library volume differences.

Time point described: healthy volunteer bleed at 2 weeks. Unfractionated whole blood served as the source for total RNA extraction. Within the library, unique molecular identifiers were attached to each individual cDNA molecule. Each CDR3 protein is one row after TCRdb ran MiXCR on the RACE reads. This table holds about 130,000 distinct CDR3 sequences, approximately 9.1% found once. The CDR3 has 18 residues. The ends lost 2 bases at V and 8 bases at J; junction bases unmatched: 16. In germline, CDR1 is SSHAT, CDR2 FNYEAQ (reference sequence). About this clonotype: A read error may be the cause here, since a much bigger clone is one base away.

Sequenced: whole blood. This receptor was obtained from a male donor in good health. Some clones in this sample may be carry-over from other donors' samples. The chain is built from TRBV7-7 and TRBJ2-1; 9 nucleotides align to TRBD2. The CDR3 is CASSLQVAGASSLDEQFF. CDR3 sequence (DNA): TGTGCCAGCAGCTTACAAGTAGCGGGAGCTTCAAGTCTCGATGAGCAGTTCTTC.